These 15 T cell receptor beta chains share one sample of origin, sequenced in a study of Ad26.COV2.S vaccination and SARS-CoV-2 variants (dated by TCRdb to 2020 to 2022). The treatment or condition label here, explained by the study, means: some 20 received Ad26.COV2.S at low or high dose, single or two shots; 5 received placebo; per-sample allocation not given. For vaccine and placebo recipients, the sequenced repertoires came from samples collected on day 63 after the first injection. Preparation of the library involved the immunoSEQ multiplex PCR assay. TCRdb retrieved this table from immuneACCESS and kept in-frame rearrangements only. Not all clones are present; in checked studies, unresolved V genes account for under half, and no reason is known for the remainder. A total of approximately 480,000 clones appear in this sample, around nine tenths of them only once. Around 13% of the sample rests with the top ten.

Sequencing was performed on peripheral blood, taken in a trial of Ad26.COV2.S vaccine versus placebo. Receptors were obtained from a person aged 18 to 59 who received the Ad26.COV2.S COVID-19 vaccine or a placebo.

The rearrangement links TRBV18 to TRBJ2-7; TRBD1 is a possible D gene (6 bases). The CDR3 length is 16 residues. Germline loops: CDR1 KGHSH, CDR2 LQKENI. The V end lost 3 bases, the J end lost 3 bases, and 18 bases lay between the germline ends. The CDR3 here is CASSPGQREINYEQYF. The CDR3 bases are TGTGCCAGCTCACCCGGACAGCGAGAGATCAACTACGAGCAGTACTTC.

The CDR3 protein is CASSDYRTGTGELFF. The CDR3 DNA follows: TGCGCCAGCAGCGACTACCGGACCGGCACCGGGGAGCTGTTTTTT. This chain links TRBV5-1 with TRBJ2-2; TRBD2 is a possible D gene (5 bases). The CDR3 sequence is 15 residues long. Germline V CDR1 and CDR2: SGHRS, YFSETQ. Trimming took off 4 bases at V and 4 bases at J, with 14 bases between the two ends.

J is TRBJ1-3 and V is TRBV6-6; no reliable D call. Deletions cut 6 bases from V and 0 bases from J, with 3 bases between. Germline CDR1 is MNHNY and CDR2 is SVGAGI (reference sequence). The CDR3 has 12 amino acids. The CDR3 bases are TGTGCCAGCAGGAACTCTGGAAACACCATATATTTT. Translated: CASRNSGNTIYF.

The rearrangement joins TRBV4-3 to TRBJ1-1; no clear D. The germline CDR1 and CDR2 sequences are LGHNA and YSLEER. V was cut by 0 bases and J by 6 bases, with 11 bases left in between. The CDR3 is 14 residues long. CDR3 region: CASSQDRGMSEAFF. DNA of the CDR3: TGCGCCAGCAGCCAAGATAGAGGGATGTCTGAAGCTTTCTTT.

V is TRBV5-4 and J is TRBJ2-1; 7 bases map to TRBD2. Germline lookup yields CDR1 SGHNT and CDR2 YYREEE (reference sequence). With 4 bases clipped from V and 8 bases from J, the junction kept 12 bases outside the gene matches. The CDR3 is 15 residues long. CDR3 sequence reads: CASSTPGGRAYEQFF. In DNA, the CDR3 is TGTGCCAGCAGCACACCGGGAGGCAGGGCCTATGAGCAGTTCTTC.

The CDR3: CASTGVSEAFF. The CDR3 DNA sequence: TGTGCCAGCACGGGGGTGTCTGAAGCTTTCTTT. The chain joins TRBV28 to TRBJ1-1; D is perhaps TRBD1 (5 bases). Germline V gene lookup returns CDR1 MDHEN and CDR2 SYDVKM. With 7 bases removed from V and 6 bases from J, the gap between germline ends came to 9 bases. CDR3 length: 11 residues.

Written as DNA, the CDR3 is TGTGCCAGCAGCTTAGTTATGTCCCGTGGGGGCACAGATACGCAGTATTTT. Its translation: CASSLVMSRGGTDTQYF. This rearrangement joins TRBV7-6 to TRBJ2-3; no definite D call. The CDR3 is 17 amino acids. V lost 1 base and J lost 1, with 15 bases in between. CDR1 SGHVS and CDR2 FNYEAQ come from the germline V gene.

This clone was seen just once. The V gene is TRBV24-1, the J gene TRBJ2-5; the match to TRBD2 covers 9 bases. Germline V gene data show CDR1 as KGHDR and CDR2 as SFDVKD. The CDR3 length is 16 residues. With V trimmed by 4 bases and J by 5 bases, 10 bases remained unmatched. CDR3 residues: CATSDPIAGAQETQYF. As DNA, the CDR3 is TGTGCCACCAGTGACCCTATAGCGGGAGCACAGGAGACCCAGTACTTC.

In its sample, this clone was seen once. The rearrangement joins TRBV21-1 to TRBJ1-2. TRBV21-1 is a known pseudogene. CDR3 size: 20 residues. The CDR3 here is CASSKAGLAVTVRANYGYTF. The CDR3 coding sequence is TGTGCCAGCAGCAAAGCGGGGTTGGCAGTCACTGTGCGCGCTAACTATGGCTACACCTTC.

Worth noting for this clone: This same CDR3 is encoded by further DNA sequences in the sample. The chain uses TRBV6-5 and TRBJ2-3; D is unresolved. The CDR3 length is 11 residues. Deletions cut 7 bases from V and 4 bases from J, with 6 bases between. Per germline, CDR1 MNHEY and CDR2 SVGAGI. In DNA form, the CDR3 reads TGTGCCAGCACCCACTCAGATACGCAGTATTTT. It translates to CASTHSDTQYF.

This clone has a single count. V is TRBV28 and J is TRBJ2-7, with a weak D call TRBD1 (6 bases). In germline, CDR1 is MDHEN, CDR2 SYDVKM. CDR3 length: 13 residues. V lost 10 bases and J lost 3, with 16 bases in between. CDR3 sequence reads: CAISRGSGYEQYF. In DNA, the CDR3 is TGTGCCATCTCGAGGGGGTCTGGCTACGAGCAGTACTTC. The full variable domain, rest sourced from reference TRBV28 and TRBJ2-7, is DVKVTQSSRYLVKRTGEKVFLECVQDMDHENMFWYRQDPGLGLRLIYFSYDVKMKEKGDIPEGYSVSREKKERFSLILESASTNQTSMYLCAISRGSGYEQYFGPGTRLTVT.

This chain connects TRBV19 to TRBJ1-5; possible D gene TRBD1, 5 bases. Trimming removed 7 bases from V and 3 bases from J, with 19 bases in between. The germline V gene encodes CDR1 LNHDA and CDR2 SQIVND (reference sequence). The CDR3 runs to 16 residues. The DNA of the CDR3 is TGTGCCAGTAATGGGGACCGGGCGGGTTTCAATCAGCCCCAGCATTTT. Its protein product is CASNGDRAGFNQPQHF.

The rearrangement joins TRBV1 to TRBJ1-1. TRBV1 is listed as a pseudogene. The CDR3 runs to 15 residues. CDR3 in DNA: TGCACCAGCAGCCTGAACGGGACCCCTGAAACTGAAGCTTTCTTT. It is translated as CTSSLNGTPETEAFF.

The sample holds a few counts of this clone. This chain links TRBV7-9 with TRBJ1-1; D might be TRBD1 (6 bases). Trimming took off 1 base at V and 11 bases at J, with 11 bases between the two ends. Per germline, CDR1 SEHNR and CDR2 FQNEAQ (reference sequence). The CDR3 is 12 amino acids. The CDR3 sequence is CASSLDREWAFF. CDR3 sequence (DNA): TGTGCCAGCAGCTTAGACAGGGAATGGGCTTTCTTT.

The rearrangement joins TRBV7-2 to TRBJ1-2, with 7 positions matching TRBD1. Losses at the gene ends were 3 bases for V and 4 bases for J; bases not matched to a gene: 17. Germline V CDR1 and CDR2: SGHTA, FQGNSA. CDR3 length equals 18 residues. The CDR3 nucleotides are TGTGCCAGCAGCTTGGCCGGGACAGTCGGTGGGCTCGGCTATGGCTACACCTTC. It is translated as CASSLAGTVGGLGYGYTF.